Detailed here is one TCR beta chain. Its antigen is unknown. The record originates from a study of shared clonotypes between healthy human individuals. Study in general: A donor's plate count was three for CD4 naive and three for CD4 memory; CD8 naive had two and CD8 memory one. Overall study results and limits: Memory subsets generally showed lower estimated richness than naive subsets.

Measured with immunoSEQ multiplex PCR; TCRdb has only the in-frame clones, and not every one. Found here are 2.3 million or so clones, over 85% of them singletons; the top ten hold roughly 0.36%. The CDR3 spans 13 residues. Trimming took 2 bases from V and 9 from J, leaving 12 bases between them. CDR1 and CDR2 (germline): MDHEN, SYDVKM. The sample taken for sequencing was naive CD4+ T cells from PBMCs. Subset defined: CD45RA+ positively selected. V gene TRBV28 combines with J gene TRBJ2-3; the D is unclear. The sequence was obtained from a man younger than 35 in good health. Some clones in this sample may be carry-over from other donors' samples. In nucleotides, the CDR3 is TGTGCCAGCAGTTTAAACCCACAAAGGACGCAGTATTTT. Protein sequence: CASSLNPQRTQYF.